Listed below are T cell receptor beta chains from one sample, sequenced in a study of human T cells and chemical hapten exposure. TCRdb reanalysed the RACE reads using MiXCR and keeps one entry per CDR3 protein. Found here are 95,000 to 150,000 distinct CDR3 sequences, approximately 14% of them singletons; the top ten hold 0.92%. The sample was whole blood, taken in connection with sensitization to the hapten diphenylcyclopropenone (DPC). The receptors shown here come from a man younger than 30 with alopecia areata. Some clones in this sample may be carry-over from other donors' samples. Both conserved end residues are part of each CDR3. The order of the fields is D gene, clone size, V gene, J gene, CDR3 DNA, CDR3 protein. A D gene is named only where the DNA matches it firmly. Expanded clones are given a class, and other clones once, few, many or no size at all.

>-|-|TRBV3-1|TRBJ2-7
TGTGCCAGCAGCCAAGGGGGCAGCCTTTACGAGCAGTACTTC
CASSQGGSLYEQYF
>-|-|TRBV7-6|TRBJ2-5
TGTGCCAGCAGCCCCTCCGAAGCGGCCCAGTACTTC
CASSPSEAAQYF
>-|-|TRBV18|TRBJ2-3
TGTGCCAGCTCACCAGGACGGGGACACACAGATACGCAGTATTTT
CASSPGRGHTDTQYF
>TRBD1|-|TRBV7-3|TRBJ1-1
TGTGCCAGCAGCCCGGACAGGGAGGATACTGAAGCTTTCTTT
CASSPDREDTEAFF
>-|-|TRBV5-6|TRBJ1-2
TGTGCCAGCAGCTTGGCCCGACAGGATATGGGAGTCTACACCTTC
CASSLARQDMGVYTF
>-|many|TRBV4-3|TRBJ2-3
TGCGCCAGCAGCCAAGCTCGGCACCTCACAGATACGCAGTATTTT
CASSQARHLTDTQYF
>-|once|TRBV11-2|TRBJ2-1
TGTGCCAGCAGCTCCCGACTAAGCGGGTACTCCTACAATGAGCAGTTCTTC
CASSSRLSGYSYNEQFF
>-|-|TRBV10-3|TRBJ1-6
TGTGCCATCAGTGAGAGCTTGAATTCACCCCTCCACTTT
CAISESLNSPLHF
>-|-|TRBV28|TRBJ1-1
TGTGCCAGCAGTTTTTGCGGCCTGAACACTGAAGCTTTCTTT
CASSFCGLNTEAFF
>-|many|TRBV9|TRBJ1-1
TGTGCCAGCAGCGTGACCATGAACACTGAAGCTTTCTTT
CASSVTMNTEAFF
>-|few|TRBV7-9|TRBJ1-1
TGTGCCAGCAGCTTAGGATCGAGACAAACCCGTGAAGCTTTCTTT
CASSLGSRQTREAFF
>-|few|TRBV3-1|TRBJ2-1
TGTGCCAGCAGCCAATTGGGGGCTGGTGAGCAGTTCTTC
CASSQLGAGEQFF
>-|few|TRBV10-3|TRBJ2-5
TGTGCCATCAGTGCAGCCGGGGGAGAGACCCAGTACTTC
CAISAAGGETQYF
>TRBD2|-|TRBV7-3|TRBJ2-3
TGTGCCAGCAGCTCTAGCGGGGTCCCCCTGGATACGCAGTATTTT
CASSSSGVPLDTQYF
>-|many|TRBV12-3/TRBV12-4|TRBJ2-5
TGTGCCAGCAGTAAAGGACAGAAGGAGACCCAGTACTTC
CASSKGQKETQYF
>-|-|TRBV3-2|TRBJ1-5
TGTGCCAGCAGCCAAGCGCTCCGGGACCGAGATAATCAGCCCCAGCATTTT
CASSQALRDRDNQPQHF
>TRBD1|few|TRBV27|TRBJ2-5
TGTGCCAGCAGTAGCCGGGACAGGCTACTAGAGACCCAGTACTTC
CASSSRDRLLETQYF
>-|-|TRBV2|TRBJ2-6
TGTGCCAGCAGAGGCACAACTCTTAGCTCTGGGGCCAACGTCCTGACTTTC
CASRGTTLSSGANVLTF
>-|-|TRBV24-1|TRBJ2-3
TGTGCCACCAGTGAAGCCAGGGGACCTGGCACAGATACGCAGTATTTT
CATSEARGPGTDTQYF
>-|few|TRBV7-2|TRBJ1-5
TGTGCCAGCAGCTTCATCCATAGCAATCAGCCCCAGCATTTT
CASSFIHSNQPQHF
>-|-|TRBV20-1|TRBJ1-1
TGCAGTGCTAGAGGCTCTGAGGGCACTGAAGCTTTCTTT
CSARGSEGTEAFF
>TRBD1|few|TRBV6-1|TRBJ1-2
TGTGCCAGCATCTCGGACAGGGGAATTGGTGGCTACACCTTC
CASISDRGIGGYTF
>TRBD1|-|TRBV12-3/TRBV12-4|TRBJ1-1
TGTGCCAGCAGCCCATGGTTGTTGGCGGGACAGGGAGCTTACACTGAAGCTTTCTTT
CASSPWLLAGQGAYTEAFF